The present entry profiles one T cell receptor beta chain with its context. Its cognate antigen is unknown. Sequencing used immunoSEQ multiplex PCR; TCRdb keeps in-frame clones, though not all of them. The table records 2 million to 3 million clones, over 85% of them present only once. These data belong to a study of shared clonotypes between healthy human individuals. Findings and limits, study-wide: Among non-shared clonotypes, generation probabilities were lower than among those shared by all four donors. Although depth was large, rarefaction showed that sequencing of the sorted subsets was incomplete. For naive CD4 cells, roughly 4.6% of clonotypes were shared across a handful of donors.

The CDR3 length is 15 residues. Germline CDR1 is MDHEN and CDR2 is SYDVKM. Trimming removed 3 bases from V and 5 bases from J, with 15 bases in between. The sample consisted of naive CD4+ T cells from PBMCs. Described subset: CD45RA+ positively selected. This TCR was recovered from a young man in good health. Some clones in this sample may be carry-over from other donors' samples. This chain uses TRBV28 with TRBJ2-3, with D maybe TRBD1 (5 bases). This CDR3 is CASSLAGLYIDTQYF. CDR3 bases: TGTGCCAGCAGTTTGGCAGGGTTGTACATAGATACGCAGTATTTT.